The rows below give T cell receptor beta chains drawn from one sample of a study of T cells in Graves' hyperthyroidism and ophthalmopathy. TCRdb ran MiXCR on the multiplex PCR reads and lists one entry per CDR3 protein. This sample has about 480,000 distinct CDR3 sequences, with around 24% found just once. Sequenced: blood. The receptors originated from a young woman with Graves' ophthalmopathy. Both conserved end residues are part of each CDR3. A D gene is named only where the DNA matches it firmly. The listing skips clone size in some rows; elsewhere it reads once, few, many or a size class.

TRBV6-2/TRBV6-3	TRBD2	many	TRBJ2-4	CASSFGLAGTDKYF	TGTGCCAGCAGTTTCGGACTAGCGGGAACGGATAAGTACTTC
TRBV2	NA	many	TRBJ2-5	CASSEAWQTQYF	TGTGCCAGCAGTGAAGCTTGGCAGACCCAGTACTTC
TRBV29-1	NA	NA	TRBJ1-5	CSVGGGRGQPQHF	TGCAGCGTGGGCGGGGGGCGAGGTCAGCCCCAGCATTTT
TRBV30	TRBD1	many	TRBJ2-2	CAWSVQGMSGELFF	TGTGCCTGGAGTGTACAGGGGATGAGCGGGGAGCTGTTTTTT
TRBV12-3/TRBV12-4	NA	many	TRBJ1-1	CASSLVQPVTSEAFF	TGTGCCAGCAGTTTGGTGCAGCCAGTTACCTCTGAAGCTTTCTTT
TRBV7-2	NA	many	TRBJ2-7	CASSLGRGPSYEQYF	TGTGCCAGCAGCTTAGGGCGGGGGCCCTCCTACGAGCAGTACTTC
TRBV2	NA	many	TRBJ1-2	CASSETSGRYGYTF	TGTGCCAGCAGTGAAACATCGGGGAGGTATGGCTACACCTTC
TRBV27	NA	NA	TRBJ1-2	CASSSQGINNGYTF	TGTGCCAGCAGTTCTCAAGGGATTAACAATGGCTACACCTTC
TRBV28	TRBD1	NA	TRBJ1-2	CASSRTGAIDGYTF	TGTGCCAGCAGTCGAACAGGGGCGATTGATGGCTACACCTTC
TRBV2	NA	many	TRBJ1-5	CASSDERAADQPQHF	TGTGCCAGCAGTGACGAGCGGGCCGCTGATCAGCCCCAGCATTTT
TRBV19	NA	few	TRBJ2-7	CASSIAVSYEQYF	TGTGCCAGTAGTATAGCGGTTTCCTACGAGCAGTACTTC
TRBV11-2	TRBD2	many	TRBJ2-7	CASSLGLAGSGEQYF	TGTGCCAGCAGCTTAGGTCTAGCGGGGAGTGGCGAGCAGTACTTC
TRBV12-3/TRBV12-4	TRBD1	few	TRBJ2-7	CASSHTGGKSYEQYF	TGTGCCAGCAGCCACACAGGGGGTAAATCCTACGAGCAGTACTTC
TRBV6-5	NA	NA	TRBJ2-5	CASSYGAKSRETQYF	TGTGCCAGCAGTTACGGGGCCAAGTCCCGAGAGACCCAGTACTTC
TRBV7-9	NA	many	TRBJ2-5	CASSLSAGSLGTQYF	TGTGCCAGCAGCTTGTCTGCGGGGAGTCTGGGGACCCAGTACTTC
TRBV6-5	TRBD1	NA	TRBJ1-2	CASSYAFRGGIGGYTF	TGTGCCAGCAGTTACGCCTTCCGAGGGGGCATCGGAGGCTACACCTTC
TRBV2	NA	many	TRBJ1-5	CASSTDTVNQPQHF	TGTGCCAGCAGCACCGACACGGTCAATCAGCCCCAGCATTTT
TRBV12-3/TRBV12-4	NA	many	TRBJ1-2	CASTKGGLGEYGYTF	TGTGCCAGCACCAAGGGGGGATTGGGCGAGTATGGCTACACCTTC
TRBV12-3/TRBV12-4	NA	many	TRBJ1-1	CASSWGSTEAFF	TGTGCCAGCAGTTGGGGGAGCACTGAAGCTTTCTTT
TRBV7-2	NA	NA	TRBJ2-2	CAISLDWNTGELFF	TGTGCCATCAGCTTAGACTGGAACACCGGGGAGCTGTTTTTT
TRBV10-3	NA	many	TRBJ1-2	CATLNLREGYGYTF	TGTGCCACCCTGAACCTCAGGGAAGGCTATGGCTACACCTTC
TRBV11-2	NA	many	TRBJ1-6	CASSLSDSPLHF	TGTGCCAGCAGCTTATCGGATTCACCCCTCCACTTT
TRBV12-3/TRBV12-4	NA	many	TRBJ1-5	CASSLGWSSNQPQHF	TGTGCCAGCAGTTTGGGGTGGAGTAGCAATCAGCCCCAGCATTTT
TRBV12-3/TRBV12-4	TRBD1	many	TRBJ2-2	CASSGDREQHLNTGELFF	TGTGCCAGCAGCGGAGACAGGGAGCAACACCTGAACACCGGGGAGCTGTTTTTT
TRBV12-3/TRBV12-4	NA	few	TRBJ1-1	CASSLTDSPKLAFF	TGTGCCAGCAGTCTAACGGACAGCCCGAAACTGGCTTTCTTT
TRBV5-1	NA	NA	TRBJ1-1	CASSFSDLNTEAFF	TGCGCCAGCAGCTTTTCCGACCTGAACACTGAAGCTTTCTTT
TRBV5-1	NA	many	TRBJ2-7	CASSLGGVFHEQYF	TGCGCCAGCAGCTTGGGTGGTGTTTTCCACGAGCAGTACTTC
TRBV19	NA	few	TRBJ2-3	CASSSQGRTDTQYF	TGTGCCAGTAGTTCACAGGGTCGGACAGATACGCAGTATTTT
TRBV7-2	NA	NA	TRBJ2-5	CASSPAGYHLQETQYF	TGTGCCAGCAGCCCGGCAGGCTATCACCTCCAAGAGACCCAGTACTTC
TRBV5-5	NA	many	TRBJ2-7	CASSLGGVSSYEQYF	TGTGCCAGCAGCTTGGGGGGGGTGAGCTCCTACGAGCAGTACTTC
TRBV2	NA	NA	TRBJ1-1	CASSDGLNTEACF	TGTGCCAGCAGTGATGGGTTGAACACTGAAGCTTGCTTT
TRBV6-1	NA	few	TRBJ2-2	CATADDNTGELFF	TGTGCCACCGCGGATGACAACACCGGGGAGCTGTTTTTT
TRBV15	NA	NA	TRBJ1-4	CATSRTSGTNEKLFF	TGTGCCACCAGCAGGACATCGGGAACTAATGAAAAACTGTTTTTT
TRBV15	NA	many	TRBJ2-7	CATSIRKGGPSSF	TGTGCCACCAGCATCCGTAAGGGGGGGCCTTCGAGCTTC
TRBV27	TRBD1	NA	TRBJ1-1	CASSLSSPGGSTEAFF	TGTGCCAGCAGTTTATCCTCGCCAGGGGGGAGCACTGAAGCTTTCTTT
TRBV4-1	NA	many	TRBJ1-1	CASSQESPRTHNTEAFF	TGCGCCAGCAGCCAAGAATCTCCAAGGACACACAACACTGAAGCTTTCTTT
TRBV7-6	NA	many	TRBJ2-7	CASSLEGLYEQYF	TGTGCCAGCAGCTTGGAGGGGCTCTACGAGCAGTACTTC
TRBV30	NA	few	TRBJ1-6	CAWRKGRVSSYNSPLHF	TGTGCCTGGAGAAAGGGCAGGGTGAGCTCCTATAATTCACCCCTCCACTTT
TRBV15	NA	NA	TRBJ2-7	CATSPGWAYEQYF	TGTGCCACCAGCCCGGGGTGGGCCTACGAGCAGTACTTC
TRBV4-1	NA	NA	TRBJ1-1	CASSRYGGNTEAFF	TGCGCCAGCAGCCGTTATGGAGGGAACACTGAAGCTTTCTTT
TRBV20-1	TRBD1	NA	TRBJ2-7	CSATAGTGGVEQYF	TGCAGTGCTACCGCCGGGACAGGGGGCGTTGAGCAGTACTTC
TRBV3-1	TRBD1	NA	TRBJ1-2	CASSRGSLTGDGYTF	TGTGCCAGCAGCCGCGGTTCCTTGACAGGGGACGGCTACACCTTC
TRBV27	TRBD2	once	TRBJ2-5	CASSQISGGGTGTQYF	TGTGCCAGCAGCCAAATCAGCGGGGGCGGAACCGGGACCCAGTACTTC
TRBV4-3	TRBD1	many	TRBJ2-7	CASSQGQGMDEQYF	TGCGCCAGCAGCCAGGGACAGGGGATGGACGAGCAGTACTTC
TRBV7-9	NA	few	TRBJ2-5	CASSSRGGQYQETQYF	TGTGCCAGCAGCTCGAGGGGGGGGCAGTACCAAGAGACCCAGTACTTC
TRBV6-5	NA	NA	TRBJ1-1	CASSYSTRGPEAFF	TGTGCCAGCAGTTACTCGACCCGGGGCCCTGAAGCTTTCTTT
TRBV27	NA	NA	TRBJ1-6	CASTSGERYNSPLHF	TGTGCCAGCACCAGCGGGGAAAGGTATAATTCACCCCTCCACTTT
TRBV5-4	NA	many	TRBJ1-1	CASSKTGGVTEAFF	TGTGCCAGCAGCAAGACAGGTGGGGTCACTGAAGCTTTCTTT
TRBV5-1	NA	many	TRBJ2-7	CASSFWPGFLGTLYF	TGCGCCAGCAGCTTTTGGCCCGGGTTCTTGGGGACGCTGTACTTC
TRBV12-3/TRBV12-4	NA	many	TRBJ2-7	CASSRTIASDYEQYF	TGTGCCAGCAGTCGAACGATAGCCTCGGACTACGAGCAGTACTTC
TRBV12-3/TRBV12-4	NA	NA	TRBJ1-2	CAIKLVGRENYGYTF	TGTGCCATCAAACTCGTCGGCAGGGAAAACTATGGCTACACCTTC
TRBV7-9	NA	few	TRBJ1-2	CASSLWENYGYTF	TGTGCCAGCAGCTTGTGGGAAAACTATGGCTACACCTTC
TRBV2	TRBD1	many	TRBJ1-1	CASRRGQPNTEAFF	TGTGCCAGCAGGAGGGGACAGCCGAACACTGAAGCTTTCTTT
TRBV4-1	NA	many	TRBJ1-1	CASSHASVNTEAFF	TGCGCCAGCAGCCACGCCTCAGTGAACACTGAAGCTTTCTTT
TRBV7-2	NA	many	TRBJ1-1	CASSFARGPNTEAFF	TGTGCCAGCAGCTTCGCTAGGGGACCGAACACTGAAGCTTTCTTT
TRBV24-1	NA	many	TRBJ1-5	CATSPGGVGNQPQHF	TGTGCCACCAGTCCGGGAGGGGTCGGCAATCAGCCCCAGCATTTT
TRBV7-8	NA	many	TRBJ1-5	CASSFLQRGQPQHF	TGTGCCAGCAGCTTTTTACAACGGGGACAGCCCCAGCATTTT
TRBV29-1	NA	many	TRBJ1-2	CSVSGLTNYGYTF	TGCAGCGTCTCGGGACTAACGAACTATGGCTACACCTTC
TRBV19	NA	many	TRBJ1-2	CASSVADGAFYGYTF	TGTGCCAGTAGTGTCGCGGACGGGGCTTTCTATGGCTACACCTTC
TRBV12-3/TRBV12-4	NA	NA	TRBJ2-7	CASSATSAYEQYF	TGTGCCAGCAGCGCGACTAGTGCCTACGAGCAGTACTTC